Listed here are 24 T cell receptor beta chains from one sample, sequenced in a study of human T cells and chemical hapten exposure (dated by TCRdb to the early 2020s). In the paper's terms, the time point label means: pre-sensitization, week 0. In light of the paper, this sample's treatment or condition label describes: therapeutic diphenylcyclopropenone sensitization with weekly scalp DPC. Library preparation employed RACE. Sequencing used a NextSeq 500. Using fastp at Q25 and MiXCR, TCRdb reprocessed the public reads and kept productive beta chains. Each entry is one CDR3 protein sequence, shown with its most common DNA and genes. This sample holds 120,000 or so distinct CDR3 sequences; roughly 13% were observed only once. The top ten constitute around 3% of the sample. The input for sequencing was whole blood, taken in connection with sensitization to the hapten diphenylcyclopropenone (DPC). The receptor source for this set is a woman aged 18 to 35 with alopecia areata. Some clones in this sample may be carry-over from other donors' samples.

This clonotype was counted ten times or more. V usage is TRBV2 and J usage is TRBJ1-2; D call uncertain. Trimming removed 8 bases from V and 2 bases from J, with 18 bases in between. The CDR3 is 15 amino acids. Germline V gives CDR1 SNHLY, CDR2 FYNNEI. The CDR3 is CASSPFKDPNYGYTF. CDR3 in DNA: TGTGCCAGCTCCCCGTTTAAGGACCCGAACTATGGCTACACCTTC.

This clonotype was counted many times. CDR3 nucleotide sequence: TGTGCCAGCAGTGGGACTAGCGGGGGAGCCCATAACTACAATGAGCAGTTCTTC. It codes for CASSGTSGGAHNYNEQFF. This chain links TRBV25-1 with TRBJ2-1; 13 bases map to TRBD2. The CDR3 runs to 18 residues. Trimming removed 4 bases from V and 3 bases from J; junction bases left unmatched: 9. CDR1 is MGHDK and CDR2 is SYGVNS in the germline V gene.

There are a few counts of this clonotype. The chain is built from TRBV7-9 and TRBJ1-2; 7 nucleotides agree with TRBD1. CDR3 length: 15 amino acids. CDR1 and CDR2 (germline): SEHNR, FQNEAQ (reference sequence). With 5 bases clipped from V and 0 bases from J, the junction kept 6 bases outside the gene matches. In DNA, the CDR3 is TGTGCCAGCAGCGTCACAGGGGTCCCTAACTATGGCTACACCTTC. This sequence encodes CASSVTGVPNYGYTF.

This clonotype was picked up a small number of times. The chain recombines TRBV5-1 with TRBJ1-2; 10 positions agree with TRBD1. The junction had 15 bases not matched to a gene; V was cut back by 2 bases and J by 2 bases. Germline V gene lookup returns CDR1 SGHRS and CDR2 YFSETQ. CDR3 length: 19 amino acids. The CDR3 protein is CASSFLPPFGTGENYGYTF. CDR3 nucleotides: TGCGCCAGCAGCTTTCTTCCCCCTTTTGGGACAGGGGAGAACTATGGCTACACCTTC.

Only a few counts were recorded for this clonotype. The chain is built from TRBV19 and TRBJ1-5; the D is unclear. V shed 1 base and J shed 5 bases, with 12 bases lying between them. The CDR3 is 15 amino acids. CDR1 and CDR2 from the germline V gene are LNHDA and SQIVND (reference sequence). The CDR3, as DNA: TGTGCCAGTAGTATAGGGTCAGTCACGGATCAGCCCCAGCATTTT. It translates to CASSIGSVTDQPQHF. Based on the CDR3 plus reference TRBV19 and TRBJ1-5, the full variable domain is DGGITQSPKYLFRKEGQNVTLSCEQNLNHDAMYWYRQDPGQGLRLIYYSQIVNDFQKGDIAEGYSVSREKKESFPLTVTSAQKNPTAFYLCASSIGSVTDQPQHFGDGTRLSIL.

The rearrangement joins TRBV7-2 to TRBJ2-5; D gene ambiguous. The V and J ends lost 2 bases and 1 base respectively, with 11 bases between them. The CDR3 extends over 15 amino acids. Germline CDR1 and CDR2: SGHTA and FQGNSA. The CDR3 reads CASSLQRQAQETQYF. In nucleotides, the CDR3 is TGTGCCAGCAGCTTACAGAGGCAGGCCCAAGAGACCCAGTACTTC.

This rearrangement joins TRBV6-2 or TRBV6-3 to TRBJ1-6; 7 positions match TRBD1. Germline V gene data show CDR1 as MNHEY and CDR2 as SVGEGT. Trimming removed 0 bases from V and 7 bases from J; junction bases left unmatched: 3. This CDR3 region has 15 residues. Written as DNA, the CDR3 is TGTGCCAGCAGTTACTCGGCGACAGGGAATTCACCCCTCCACTTT. It encodes CASSYSATGNSPLHF.

The rearrangement uses TRBV7-9 and TRBJ2-2; 9 bases match TRBD1. J gave up 5 bases and V 5 bases, and 9 bases lay outside the gene matches. From germline, CDR1 is SEHNR and CDR2 FQNEAQ (reference sequence). The CDR3 extends over 16 amino acids. The CDR3 spells CASSQDRGLGTGELFF. The CDR3 DNA reads TGTGCCAGCAGCCAGGACAGGGGATTAGGAACCGGGGAGCTGTTTTTT.

This clonotype was observed a few times. The V call is TRBV6-5, the J call TRBJ1-5; the D is unclear. The V and J ends lost 5 bases and 3 bases respectively, with 11 bases between them. Germline CDR1 reads MNHEY; CDR2 reads SVGAGI. The CDR3 covers 14 residues. CDR3 DNA: TGTGCCAGCAGTACCGGAGGAGTCAATCAGCCCCAGCATTTT. This codes for CASSTGGVNQPQHF.

This clonotype was detected a few times. The rearrangement joins TRBV28 to TRBJ2-3, with TRBD1 as a possible D gene (6 bases). The CDR3 sequence is 15 residues long. Per the germline V gene, CDR1 is MDHEN and CDR2 is SYDVKM. Trimming shortened V by 6 bases and J by 6 bases, and 19 bases separated the two germline ends. The CDR3 loop reads CASSPPGVGYDTQYF. The CDR3 bases are TGTGCCAGCAGCCCCCCAGGGGTAGGTTACGATACGCAGTATTTT.

This clonotype has only a few counts. V and J are TRBV11-2 and TRBJ2-1; D may be TRBD2 (5 bases). The V end lost 1 base, the J end lost 0 bases, and 13 bases lay between the germline ends. The CDR3 sequence is 17 residues long. Germline CDR1 reads SGHAT; CDR2 reads FQNNGV. The CDR3, as DNA: TGTGCCAGCAGCTTAGGACCCCTCCGGGGCTCCTACAATGAGCAGTTCTTC. Protein sequence: CASSLGPLRGSYNEQFF.

This clonotype came up a few times. Its ends do not fully match the called genes, so a read error is possible. The chain couples TRBV6-5 to TRBJ2-7; D gene ambiguous. This CDR3 is 12 amino acids long. Looked up from germline, CDR1 is MNHEY and CDR2 is SVGAGI. CDR3: CASSPRSRHLVF. CDR3 bases: TGTGCCAGCTCCCCTCGTAGTCGTCATTTAGTCTTC.

The rearrangement uses TRBV20-1 and TRBJ1-5; 7 nucleotides line up with TRBD1. Germline V gene sequence: CDR1 DFQATT, CDR2 SNEGSKA (reference sequence). The CDR3 length is 17 residues. With V trimmed by 0 bases and J by 5 bases, 13 bases remained unmatched. CDR3 nucleotides: TGCAGTGCTAGAGACGGAGGGGGCAACCGCCTCCATCAGCCCCAGCATTTT. It encodes CSARDGGGNRLHQPQHF.

This clonotype was counted ten times or more. The genes are TRBV11-2 and TRBJ2-1; 7 nucleotides agree with TRBD1. The CDR3 has 12 residues. Unmatched junction bases numbered 5, after V lost 6 bases and J lost 9 bases. CDR1 SGHAT and CDR2 FQNNGV come from the germline V gene. The chain's CDR3 is CASRLGGGEQFF. The CDR3 DNA follows: TGTGCCAGCAGGCTAGGGGGCGGTGAGCAGTTCTTC.

CDR3 sequence: CASSTRGVNEQFF. For the CDR3, the DNA is TGTGCCAGCAGTACGCGAGGAGTCAATGAGCAGTTCTTC. The chain links TRBV2 to TRBJ2-1; D remains ambiguous. Germline V lookup: CDR1 SNHLY, CDR2 FYNNEI. CDR3 length: 13 amino acids. The germline V and J ends were trimmed by 5 bases and 6 bases, with 11 bases remaining between them.

This chain connects TRBV4-2 to TRBJ2-7, with 9 bases fitting TRBD1. CDR3 length equals 15 residues. Trimming removed 0 bases from V and 3 bases from J; junction bases left unmatched: 3. Per germline, CDR1 LGHNA and CDR2 YNFKEQ. CDR3 bases: TGTGCCAGCAGCCAAGACACAGGGGGCTTCTACGAGCAGTACTTC. It is translated as CASSQDTGGFYEQYF.

This clonotype was found many times. The genes are TRBV6-2 or TRBV6-3 and TRBJ2-3, with 11 bases that match TRBD2. J lost 6 bases, V lost 6 bases, and 11 bases had no gene match. In germline, CDR1 is MNHEY, CDR2 SVGEGT. This CDR3 contains 16 residues. The DNA of the CDR3 is TGTGCCAGCAGGCCCATCCCAACTAGCGGGGGTGATACGCAGTATTTT. Encoded protein: CASRPIPTSGGDTQYF.

Of note for this clonotype: The conserved final phenylalanine or tryptophan is absent from the CDR3, which likely points to a read error. The chain combines TRBV11-2 with TRBJ1-1; 7 bases fit TRBD1. Germline assignment: CDR1 SGHAT and CDR2 FQNNGV. This CDR3 has 15 residues. V shed 5 bases and J 4 bases; nucleotides not matched to a gene: 10. Here the CDR3 reads CASSPQGKGFTEAFS. CDR3 coding DNA: TGTGCCAGCAGCCCACAGGGGAAGGGGTTCACTGAAGCTTTCTCT.

The V gene is TRBV4-3, the J gene TRBJ1-1; no clear D. This CDR3 has 14 residues. Germline V lookup: CDR1 LGHNA, CDR2 YSLEER. Trimming took 1 base from V and 5 from J, leaving 11 bases between them. In DNA, the CDR3 is TGCGCCAGCAGCCAAGCATGGATGAGGACTGAAGCTTTCTTT. It codes for CASSQAWMRTEAFF.

In this sample, this clonotype turned up many times. The chain uses TRBV6-2 or TRBV6-3 and TRBJ1-5; 10 bases fit TRBD1. Germline V gene data show CDR1 as MNHEY and CDR2 as SVGEGT. J lost 5 bases, V lost 2 bases, and 3 bases had no gene match. The CDR3 covers 15 residues. CDR3 bases: TGTGCCAGCAGTTACGTCGGGACAGGGGATCAGCCCCAGCATTTT. This encodes CASSYVGTGDQPQHF.

The CDR3 coding sequence is TGTGCCAGCAGCCCCAAGCGGGGCTATGGCTACACCTTC. This translates into CASSPKRGYGYTF. The chain recombines TRBV7-9 with TRBJ1-2; D gene unclear. CDR1 SEHNR and CDR2 FQNEAQ come from the germline V gene (reference sequence). CDR3 length: 13 residues. V was shortened by 5 bases and J by 4 bases, with 11 bases between the two germline ends.

The chain carries TRBV20-1 and TRBJ2-7; D gene uncertain. Trimming removed 4 bases at V and 4 bases at J, with 20 bases between. CDR1 is DFQATT and CDR2 is SNEGSKA in the germline V gene (reference sequence). This CDR3 contains 15 residues. CDR3 nucleotides: TGCAGTGCTATTCCCACAGCGACGCCGAATTACGAGCAGTACTTC. This codes for CSAIPTATPNYEQYF.

This clonotype was picked up many times. The V call is TRBV28, the J call TRBJ2-2, with a weak D call TRBD1 (6 bases). CDR1 is MDHEN and CDR2 is SYDVKM in the germline V gene. V lost 5 bases, J lost 6 bases, and 7 bases lay in between. The CDR3 has 12 residues. CDR3 protein: CASSTGSGELFF. The CDR3 bases are TGTGCCAGCAGTACAGGGTCCGGGGAGCTGTTTTTT.

This clonotype was seen a handful of times. The chain carries TRBV30 and TRBJ1-1; D uncertain. Germline loops: CDR1 GTSNPN, CDR2 SVGIG (reference sequence). V was shortened by 0 bases and J by 11 bases, with 16 bases between the two germline ends. CDR3 length: 13 amino acids. The CDR3 nucleotides are TGTGCCTGGAGTGTAATGGGCACCCTGGGCGCTTTCTTT. Its translation: CAWSVMGTLGAFF.